This T cell receptor beta chain comes out of a study of T cell responses to AZD1222 COVID-19 vaccine. Whole-study results and caveats: Regions 160-218 and 743-854 dominated among vaccine-associated CD4 TCRs spanning spike. Once two AZD1222 doses were given, Spike-specific TCR breadth and depth went up.

Sequencing was performed with immunoSEQ multiplex PCR; in TCRdb, only in-frame clones are kept and a portion is missing. In the table there are 100,000 to 150,000 clones, 85% to 95% of which are singletons. As concerns this clone: Antigen specificity is unknown.

J lost 7 bases, V lost 4 bases, and 21 bases had no gene match. Germline CDR1 and CDR2: WNHNN and SYGVQD (reference sequence). CDR3 length: 21 residues. The sample consisted of peripheral blood, taken on day 0 of AZD1222 vaccination. V is TRBV10-1 and J is TRBJ2-2, with 13 bases lining up with TRBD2. This TCR derives from an adult in good health. CDR3 residues: CASSVANLDGTSGKGVGELFF. CDR3 nucleotides: TGCGCCAGCAGTGTTGCTAACCTGGACGGGACTAGCGGGAAGGGTGTCGGGGAGCTGTTTTTT.